The present TCR beta chain was sequenced within a study of Ad26.COV2.S vaccination and SARS-CoV-2 variants. Data came from immunoSEQ multiplex PCR; TCRdb stores just in-frame clones and leaves some out. There are some 290,000 clones in the sample; about 86% occur only once, and 1.9% lies in the top ten. On this clone: What it binds is unknown.

Study results and caveats: Whether participants received vaccine or placebo, their non-spike TCR breadth was similar.

Germline CDR1 reads SGHNT; CDR2 reads YYREEE (reference sequence). The CDR3 spans 15 residues. V was shortened by 10 bases and J by 8 bases, with 22 bases between the two germline ends. Indicated treatment: approximately 18 received Ad26.COV2.S at low or high dose, single or two shots; several received placebo; per-sample allocation not given. Specimens were obtained on day 63 following the first vaccine or placebo injection. The clonotype comes from a person aged 18-65 years who received the Ad26.COV2.S COVID-19 vaccine or a placebo. Sample: peripheral blood, taken in a trial of Ad26.COV2.S vaccine versus placebo. The rearrangement joins TRBV5-4 to TRBJ1-6; D possibly corresponds to TRBD1 (5 bases). DNA of the CDR3: TGTGCCTGCCGCGGGGGAGCAGGGAAGGATTCACCCCTCCACTTT. Residues: CACRGGAGKDSPLHF.